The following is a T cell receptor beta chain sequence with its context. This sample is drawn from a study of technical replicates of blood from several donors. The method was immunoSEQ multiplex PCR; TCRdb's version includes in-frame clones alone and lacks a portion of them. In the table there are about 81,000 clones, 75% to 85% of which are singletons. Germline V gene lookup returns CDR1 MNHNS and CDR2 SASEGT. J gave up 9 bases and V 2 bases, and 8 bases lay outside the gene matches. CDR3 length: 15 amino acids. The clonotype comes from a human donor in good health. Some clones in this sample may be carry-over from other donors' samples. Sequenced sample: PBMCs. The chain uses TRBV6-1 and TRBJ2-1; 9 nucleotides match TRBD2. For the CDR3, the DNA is TGTGCCAGCAGTGAAACGAGGCGGGGGGGCGGTGAGCAGTTCTTC. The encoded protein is CASSETRRGGGEQFF.